This note documents a single T cell receptor beta chain sequence. The data were taken from a study of blood T cell repertoires in COVID-19. For the study at large: Whether acute or convalescent, the COVID-19 samples came from the United States, Italy and Spain. T cells, B-cell-depleted T cells, or PBMCs supplied cDNA or gDNA.

The germline gives CDR1 SEHNR, CDR2 FQNEAQ (reference sequence). The ends lost 2 bases at V and 5 bases at J; junction bases unmatched: 14. The CDR3 runs 17 residues. Per the original methods: Quantification of nucleated cells was approximated via reference gene primer amplification. Only in-frame clones appear in the TCRdb table, and some are missing; sequencing was by immunoSEQ multiplex PCR. V and J calls and clone size are copied from that table; D and trimming were computed from the DNA. Of about 55,000 clones listed, 90% are singletons. The rearrangement links TRBV7-9 to TRBJ2-7; TRBD2 aligns across 8 bases. Sample: peripheral blood. This receptor was obtained from a man aged 40-55 years with acute or convalescent COVID-19. In nucleotides, the CDR3 is TGTGCCAGCAGCTTAAAAGGGTCTAGCGGGTCAAACCACGAGCAGTACTTC. This codes for CASSLKGSSGSNHEQYF.